The 17 T cell receptor beta chains below were found in one sample sequenced in a study of OX40 agonist ivuxolimab in advanced cancers. The repertoire was sequenced with immunoSEQ multiplex PCR; TCRdb's copy has only in-frame clones and lacks some. The sample includes 70,000 to 75,000 clones, around four fifths of them seen just once. This specimen consisted of CD4+ or CD8+ T cells sorted from blood, obtained in a trial of the OX40 agonist ivuxolimab. These receptors all come from an adult with an advanced solid tumor such as melanoma, head and neck, liver or kidney cancer.

As for this clone: The DNA is omitted, as the CDR3 cannot be located on it reliably, and the CDR3 follows TCRdb's listing. This rearrangement joins TRBV6-5 to TRBJ1-5. The CDR3 has 15 residues if both end residues are counted. Looked up from germline, CDR1 is MNHEY and CDR2 is SVGAGI. CDR3: CASSSSPRFPQPQHF.

This clone was recorded only once. The CDR3 is CASSLSNEGAETQYF. The CDR3 DNA reads as TGTGCCAGCAGCTTAAGTAATGAAGGAGCAGAGACCCAGTACTTC. The chain is built from TRBV11-2 and TRBJ2-5, with D unclear. This CDR3 region has 15 residues. CDR1 and CDR2 (germline): SGHAT, FQNNGV. The ends were cut back, 2 bases at V and 4 bases at J, with 14 bases in the middle.

The rearrangement links TRBV2 to TRBJ1-5, with a weak D call TRBD1 (6 bases). The CDR3 loop spans 15 amino acids. CDR1 is SNHLY and CDR2 is FYNNEI in the germline V gene. Trimming removed 3 bases at V and 1 base at J, with 10 bases between. As DNA, the CDR3 is TGTGCCAGCAGTGAGCGGGGACAAAGCAATCAGCCCCAGCATTTT. Translating gives CASSERGQSNQPQHF.

The chain is built from TRBV5-6 and TRBJ2-6; 8 positions agree with TRBD1. V gave up 4 bases and J gave up 0 bases; unmatched junction bases: 6. The CDR3 has 17 residues. Germline V gene sequence: CDR1 SGHDT, CDR2 YYEEEE. CDR3: CASSIGQGYSGANVLTF. CDR3 in DNA: TGTGCCAGCAGCATAGGACAGGGATACTCTGGGGCCAACGTCCTGACTTTC.

The CDR3 region is CASWTGYNEQFF. The CDR3 DNA sequence: TGTGCCAGCTGGACAGGCTACAATGAGCAGTTCTTC. V is TRBV2 and J is TRBJ2-1, with 7 bases identical to TRBD1. After removal of 8 bases from V and 3 bases from J, the junction contained 1 base not matched to a gene. Germline assignment: CDR1 SNHLY and CDR2 FYNNEI. The CDR3 consists of 12 residues.

This clone was observed a handful of times. This specimen includes other DNA sequences encoding the same CDR3. CDR3 DNA sequence: TGTGCCAGCACTACACATTCACCCCTCCACTTT. Protein product: CASTTHSPLHF. J is TRBJ1-6 and V is TRBV28; the D is unclear. Trimming shortened V by 7 bases and J by 8 bases, and 6 bases separated the two germline ends. The CDR3 is made up of 11 amino acids. Germline V CDR1 and CDR2: MDHEN, SYDVKM.

The chain carries TRBV25-1 and TRBJ2-1; no firm D call. The CDR3 has 11 residues. V lost 6 bases, J lost 7 bases, and 7 bases lay in between. CDR1 is MGHDK and CDR2 is SYGVNS in the germline V gene. The CDR3 spells CASSYGNEQFF. CDR3 coding DNA: TGTGCCAGCAGCTACGGTAATGAGCAGTTCTTC.

The V and J genes are TRBV6-1 and TRBJ1-1; 9 nucleotides match TRBD1. CDR1 MNHNS and CDR2 SASEGT come from the germline V gene. This CDR3 contains 13 residues. Losses at the gene ends were 8 bases for V and 6 bases for J; bases not matched to a gene: 7. The CDR3 nucleotides are TGTGCCAGCGAGGGACAGGGTGTGGCTGAAGCTTTCTTT. It yields the protein CASEGQGVAEAFF.

The chain has TRBV18 and TRBJ2-7; 15 bases match TRBD2. Germline V gives CDR1 KGHSH, CDR2 LQKENI. The J segment lost 2 bases and the V segment lost 0 bases, leaving 8 bases of the junction unmatched. This CDR3 has 19 amino acids. Here the CDR3 reads CASSPPTGLAGGSPYEQYF. CDR3 DNA: TGTGCCAGCTCACCACCGACCGGACTAGCGGGAGGGTCCCCCTACGAGCAGTACTTC.

The chain links TRBV7-9 to TRBJ2-3; no clear D gene. The germline gives CDR1 SEHNR, CDR2 FQNEAQ (reference sequence). Trimming took off 5 bases at V and 3 bases at J, with 21 bases between the two ends. The CDR3 extends over 17 amino acids. The CDR3 here is CASSPGLSGSRTDTQYF. The CDR3 DNA reads TGTGCCAGCAGCCCAGGCCTTTCGGGTTCGAGGACAGATACGCAGTATTTT.

The rearrangement uses TRBV7-3 and TRBJ2-1; D is unclear. Germline CDR1 is SGHTA and CDR2 is FQGTGA. The CDR3 loop spans 13 amino acids. The V gene lost 4 bases and the J gene lost 9 bases, with 13 bases spanning the gap. The CDR3 sequence is CASSSLRSSEQFF. Here the CDR3 DNA reads TGTGCCAGCAGCTCCCTCAGGTCAAGTGAGCAGTTCTTC. The full variable domain, with the rest looked up from reference TRBV7-3 and TRBJ2-1, is GAGVSQTPSNKVTEKGKYVELRCDPISGHTALYWYRQSLGQGPEFLIYFQGTGAADDSGLPNDRFFAVRPEGSVSTLKIQRTERGDSAVYLCASSSLRSSEQFFGPGTRLTVL.

This chain connects TRBV6-9 to TRBJ2-4; 9 nucleotides match TRBD1. Germline V gene sequence: CDR1 MNHGY, CDR2 SVAAGI. V was clipped by 5 bases and J by 1 base; unmatched bases: 9. The CDR3 totals 17 residues. The CDR3 reads CASSHKDRGEAKNIQYF. The CDR3 region has the DNA TGTGCCAGCAGTCACAAAGACAGGGGGGAGGCCAAAAACATTCAGTACTTC.

The chain carries TRBV5-1 and TRBJ2-1; D is unclear. The germline V gene encodes CDR1 SGHRS and CDR2 YFSETQ. With 0 bases removed from V and 4 bases from J, the gap between germline ends came to 8 bases. CDR3 length equals 14 residues. Written as DNA, the CDR3 is TGCGCCAGCAGCTTGGTGATAGGATACAATGAGCAGTTCTTC. Translating it yields CASSLVIGYNEQFF.

This chain links TRBV6-1 with TRBJ2-7; D assignment may be TRBD1 or TRBD2 (5 bases each). This CDR3 has 14 amino acids. Germline loops: CDR1 MNHNS, CDR2 SASEGT. V was trimmed by 7 bases and J by 2 bases, leaving 15 bases between them. For the CDR3, the DNA is TGTGCCAGCAAACAAACCGGGACGGCCTACGAGCAGTACGTC. Its translation is CASKQTGTAYEQYV.

V gene TRBV28 combines with J gene TRBJ2-3, with TRBD2 as a possible D gene (6 bases). CDR1 and CDR2 from the germline V gene are MDHEN and SYDVKM. The germline V and J ends were trimmed by 3 bases and 13 bases, with 14 bases remaining between them. The CDR3 covers 12 residues. For the CDR3, the DNA is TGTGCCAGCAGTTTTCCCGCGGGGAATAAGTATTTT. Its protein product is CASSFPAGNKYF.

The V call is TRBV13, the J call TRBJ1-1; D is unresolved. In germline, CDR1 is PRHDT, CDR2 FYEKMQ (reference sequence). This CDR3 spans 12 amino acids. V was cut by 5 bases and J by 6 bases, with 10 bases left in between. DNA of the CDR3: TGTGCCAGCAGCCACGGACGGCCTGAAGCTTTCTTT. Translating gives CASSHGRPEAFF.

The J gene is TRBJ2-7, the V gene TRBV4-1, with 9 bases identical to TRBD2. The CDR3 consists of 13 residues. V lost 5 bases, J lost 3 bases, and 2 bases stayed unmatched. Germline values: CDR1 MGHRA, CDR2 YSYEKL. The CDR3, as DNA: TGCGCCAGCAGCGCGGGGGGGGACTACGAGCAGTACTTC. Protein: CASSAGGDYEQYF.